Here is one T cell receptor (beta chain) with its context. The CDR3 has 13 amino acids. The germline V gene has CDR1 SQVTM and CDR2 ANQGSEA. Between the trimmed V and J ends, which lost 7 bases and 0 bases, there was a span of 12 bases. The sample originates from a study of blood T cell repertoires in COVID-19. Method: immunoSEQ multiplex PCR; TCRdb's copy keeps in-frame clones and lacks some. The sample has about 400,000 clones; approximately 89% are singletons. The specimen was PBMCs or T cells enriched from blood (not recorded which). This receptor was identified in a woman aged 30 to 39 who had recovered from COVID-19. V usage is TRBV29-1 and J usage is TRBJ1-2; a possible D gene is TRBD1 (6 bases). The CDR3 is CSESRGANYGYTF. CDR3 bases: TGCAGCGAAAGCAGGGGTGCTAACTATGGCTACACCTTC.